These 28 T cell receptor beta chains originate from one sample sequenced in a study of vaccination effects on CD4 cells after COVID-19. These receptors' antigens are unknown. Libraries were prepared by immunoSEQ multiplex PCR; TCRdb keeps only in-frame clonotypes and omits some of them. Here the sample spans roughly 71,000 clones, 76% being singletons. ViraFEST used viral peptide pools to expand antigen-specific CD4+ T cells before sequencing. The culture ran for 10 days, and then CD4+ T cells were isolated. Participants were vaccinated with two doses of either the BNT162b2 or mRNA-1273 vaccine. Sample: CD4+ T cells from PBMCs cultured with HCoV-OC43 spike peptides, taken after COVID-19 vaccination. Indicated subset: HCoV-OC43 spike overlapping peptide pool stimulation. Receptors were obtained from a human donor who received a COVID-19 vaccine.

The gene calls are TRBV6-6 and TRBJ1-5; TRBD1 agrees at 8 bases. Germline V lookup: CDR1 MNHNY, CDR2 SVGAGI (reference sequence). V dropped 5 bases and J dropped 7; count of bases not matched to a gene: 7. The length of the CDR3 is 14 residues. The CDR3 nucleotides are TGTGCCAGCAGTCACAGGGGGATCGGACAGCCCCAGCATTTT. It encodes CASSHRGIGQPQHF.

The V and J genes are TRBV9 and TRBJ1-5, with a tentative D call TRBD1 (5 bases). In germline, CDR1 is SGDLS, CDR2 YYNGEE. CDR3 length: 14 amino acids. V was clipped by 4 bases and J by 5 bases, with 13 bases between them. The CDR3, as DNA: TGTGCCAGCAGCCCTCGGGGGGGGGATCAGCCCCAGCATTTT. This sequence encodes CASSPRGGDQPQHF.

The rearrangement links TRBV2 to TRBJ2-3; 8 bases match TRBD1. Germline CDR1 SNHLY, CDR2 FYNNEI. The CDR3 length is 14 residues. Trimming removed 8 bases from V and 3 bases from J; junction bases left unmatched: 7. CDR3 DNA: TGTGCCAGCTTCCGGACAGGGTTTACAGATACGCAGTATTTT. The encoded protein is CASFRTGFTDTQYF.

The rearrangement joins TRBV5-5 to TRBJ2-7; D is possibly TRBD1 (6 bases). V dropped 4 bases and J dropped 2 bases, with 16 bases sitting between them. There are 15 residues in the CDR3. Germline lookup yields CDR1 SGHKS and CDR2 YYEKEE (reference sequence). The CDR3 is CASSQPQGQTYEQYV. In DNA form, the CDR3 reads TGTGCCAGCAGCCAGCCCCAGGGGCAGACCTACGAGCAGTACGTC.

The chain is built from TRBV7-8 and TRBJ2-2; D is unclear. The CDR3 spans 14 residues. The germline V gene has CDR1 SGHVS and CDR2 FQNEAQ. The V end was cut by 6 bases, the J end by 5 bases, with 13 bases between. This CDR3 is CASRLIQTTGELFF. The CDR3, as DNA: TGTGCCAGCAGATTGATTCAGACGACCGGGGAGCTGTTTTTT.

V gene TRBV4-1 combines with J gene TRBJ1-1; D is uncertain. The CDR3 runs to 14 residues. Per the germline V gene, CDR1 is MGHRA and CDR2 is YSYEKL. V was clipped by 0 bases and J by 1 base, with 6 bases between them. CDR3 nucleotides: TGCGCCAGCAGCCAAGATCGCCGGAACACTGAAGCTTTCTTT. Protein: CASSQDRRNTEAFF.

The CDR3 here is CASSAGTGANTDTQYF. The CDR3 nucleotides are TGTGCCAGCAGTGCCGGGACAGGGGCTAACACAGATACGCAGTATTTT. The chain joins TRBV6-2 or TRBV6-3 to TRBJ2-3, with 10 bases fitting TRBD1. Per germline, CDR1 MNHEY and CDR2 SVGEGT. The trim removed 5 bases at V and 2 bases at J, leaving 7 bases unmatched. The CDR3 totals 16 residues.

V is TRBV28 and J is TRBJ2-1; D tentatively fits TRBD1 or TRBD2 (7 bases each). There are 15 residues in the CDR3. V lost 8 bases and J lost 2, with 16 bases in between. CDR1 is MDHEN, CDR2 SYDVKM, per germline. In DNA form, the CDR3 reads TGTGCCAGCGAAATCAGGGGGGGAACCTACAATGAGCAGTTCTTC. Its translation is CASEIRGGTYNEQFF.

The J gene is TRBJ1-5, the V gene TRBV7-8, with no clear D. The CDR3 is 12 amino acids. The ends were cut back, 5 bases at V and 3 bases at J, with 5 bases in the middle. CDR1 is SGHVS and CDR2 is FQNEAQ in the germline V gene. CDR3 bases: TGTGCCAGCAGCCCTTACAATCAGCCCCAGCATTTT. This sequence encodes CASSPYNQPQHF.

The chain has TRBV18 and TRBJ2-5; TRBD1 matches at 7 bases. Germline CDR1 is KGHSH and CDR2 is LQKENI. This CDR3 comprises 14 residues. The junction had 6 bases not matched to a gene; V was cut back by 5 bases and J by 3 bases. As DNA, the CDR3 is TGTGCCAGCTCAGACAGGGTTTCGGAAGAGACCCAGTACTTC. As protein: CASSDRVSEETQYF.

The rearrangement joins TRBV11-2 to TRBJ1-1; D not resolved. There are 14 residues in the CDR3. Looked up from germline, CDR1 is SGHAT and CDR2 is FQNNGV. V lost 4 bases, J lost 2 bases, and 11 bases lay in between. The CDR3 DNA reads TGTGCCAGCAGCTCACAAGGAGGAAACACTGAAGCTTTCTTT. It encodes CASSSQGGNTEAFF.

This clone was seen just once. The J gene is TRBJ2-1, the V gene TRBV6-4; D might be TRBD1 (6 bases). The CDR3 is made up of 15 amino acids. V was pared by 2 bases and J by 7 bases, with 15 bases between. The germline V gene has CDR1 MRHNA and CDR2 SNTAGT. The CDR3 coding sequence is TGTGCCAGCAGTGACCCCACAGGGCCCCGGAATGAGCAGTTCTTC. It translates to CASSDPTGPRNEQFF.

A few counts support this clone. This rearrangement joins TRBV12-3 or TRBV12-4 to TRBJ1-4; D is uncertain. Trimming pared 3 bases from V and 10 bases from J, leaving 6 bases between. The CDR3 is 11 residues long. The CDR3 loop is CASSFGGKLFF. The CDR3, as DNA: TGTGCCAGCAGTTTCGGTGGAAAACTGTTTTTT.

This clone was observed once. This sequence joins TRBV6-5 and TRBJ2-2, with TRBD2 as a possible D gene (6 bases). Per the germline V gene, CDR1 is MNHEY and CDR2 is SVGAGI. Trimming took off 2 bases at V and 0 bases at J, with 10 bases between the two ends. This CDR3 has 16 residues. The CDR3 DNA sequence: TGTGCCAGCAGTTACGGTCCGGGGGCGAACACCGGGGAGCTGTTTTTT. Its translation: CASSYGPGANTGELFF.

The sample holds a few counts of this clone. CDR3 coding DNA: TGTGCCAGCAGCCCGGCCGGGACGCGGCCCACCATATATTTT. Translating it yields CASSPAGTRPTIYF. The chain has TRBV6-5 and TRBJ1-3; D might be TRBD1 (5 bases). Germline V gene lookup returns CDR1 MNHEY and CDR2 SVGAGI. This CDR3 contains 14 residues. Trimming stripped 6 bases from V and 9 bases from J, with 18 bases between.

The J gene is TRBJ2-2, the V gene TRBV6-1, with D perhaps TRBD2 (6 bases). In germline, CDR1 is MNHNS, CDR2 SASEGT. Trimming removed 2 bases from V and 0 bases from J, with 7 bases in between. The CDR3 has 15 residues. CDR3 sequence: CASSEWGANTGELFF. The CDR3 nucleotides are TGTGCCAGCAGTGAATGGGGGGCGAACACCGGGGAGCTGTTTTTT.

This clone has only a few counts. The rearrangement joins TRBV18 to TRBJ2-7; a possible D gene is TRBD2 (6 bases). There are 16 residues in the CDR3. Trimming cost V 3 bases and J 6 bases, with 21 bases left between them. The germline V gene has CDR1 KGHSH and CDR2 LQKENI. CDR3 residues: CASSPYGGMGNSEQYV. The CDR3 nucleotides read TGTGCCAGCTCACCCTACGGCGGGATGGGGAATTCCGAGCAGTACGTC.

Only a few counts were recorded for this clone. The rearrangement joins TRBV5-5 to TRBJ2-1; D might be TRBD1 (5 bases). Trimming shortened V by 5 bases and J by 4 bases, and 13 bases separated the two germline ends. CDR1 is SGHKS, CDR2 YYEKEE, per germline (reference sequence). The CDR3 has 14 amino acids. The CDR3 is CASSDRQTYNEQFF. As DNA, the CDR3 is TGTGCCAGCAGTGACAGACAGACATACAATGAGCAGTTCTTC. The full variable domain, completed using reference TRBV5-5 and TRBJ2-1, is DAGVTQSPTHLIKTRGQQVTLRCSPISGHKSVSWYQQVLGQGPQFIFQYYEKEERGRGNFPDRFSARQFPNYSSELNVNALLLGDSALYLCASSDRQTYNEQFFGPGTRLTVL.

This clone was observed a single time. The chain joins TRBV19 to TRBJ1-4; D is perhaps TRBD1 (5 bases). The germline V gene has CDR1 LNHDA and CDR2 SQIVND (reference sequence). Trimming stripped 9 bases from V and 14 bases from J, with 19 bases between. This CDR3 contains 12 residues. DNA for the CDR3: TGTGCCAGCGGAAAGGAACCAGGGATTCTGTTTTTT. Its translation is CASGKEPGILFF.

This rearrangement joins TRBV6-5 to TRBJ2-7; TRBD1 matches 10 bases. Germline V gives CDR1 MNHEY, CDR2 SVGAGI. There are 13 residues in the CDR3. The V segment lost 6 bases and the J segment 7 bases; nucleotides outside the gene matches: 6. As DNA, the CDR3 is TGTGCCAGCAGGCCGGGACAGGGGTGGGAGCAGTACGTC. Its translation: CASRPGQGWEQYV.

The V call is TRBV6-5, the J call TRBJ1-2, with D tentatively TRBD1 (5 bases). CDR1 and CDR2 (germline): MNHEY, SVGAGI. This CDR3 is built from 13 residues. Trimming left V 7 bases short and J 8 bases short, with 17 bases between. The CDR3 spells CASTLWGGVGYTF. CDR3 nucleotides: TGTGCCAGCACCCTCTGGGGAGGGGTCGGCTACACCTTC.

The chain carries TRBV18 and TRBJ1-1; 8 nucleotides agree with TRBD1. The CDR3 is 16 amino acids. The V and J ends lost 2 bases and 3 bases, in that order; junction bases with no gene match: 8. Per the germline V gene, CDR1 is KGHSH and CDR2 is LQKENI. The CDR3 reads CASSPSLTGADTEAFF. CDR3 sequence (DNA): TGTGCCAGCTCACCATCCCTGACAGGGGCGGACACTGAAGCTTTCTTT. The full variable domain, completed using reference TRBV18 and TRBJ1-1, is NAGVMQNPRHLVRRRGQEARLRCSPMKGHSHVYWYRQLPEEGLKFMVYLQKENIIDESGMPKERFSAEFPKEGPSILRIQQVVRGDSAAYFCASSPSLTGADTEAFFGQGTRLTVV.

The chain recombines TRBV6-5 with TRBJ1-5; a possible D gene is TRBD1 (5 bases). V was pared by 4 bases and J by 1 base, with 14 bases between. Germline CDR1 is MNHEY and CDR2 is SVGAGI. The CDR3 runs to 16 residues. CDR3 loop: CASSSQAGVSNQPQHF. The CDR3 DNA sequence: TGTGCCAGCAGTTCACAGGCGGGGGTGAGCAATCAGCCCCAGCATTTT.

The rearrangement joins TRBV5-1 to TRBJ2-2; possible D gene TRBD2, 6 bases. The CDR3 sequence is 16 residues long. Per germline, CDR1 SGHRS and CDR2 YFSETQ. The ends were cut back, 0 bases at V and 7 bases at J, with 16 bases in the middle. The CDR3 sequence is CASSLVPGGRVGELFF. CDR3 DNA sequence: TGCGCCAGCAGCTTGGTTCCCGGGGGTCGGGTCGGGGAGCTGTTTTTT.

The CDR3 DNA sequence: TGTGCCAGCAGATTTAGGGCAGATGTAATAACTGAAGCTTTCTTT. Amino acid sequence: CASRFRADVITEAFF. This sequence joins TRBV2 and TRBJ1-1; D remains ambiguous. The V gene lost 6 bases and the J gene lost 5 bases, with 19 bases spanning the gap. The CDR3 is made up of 15 amino acids. Germline values: CDR1 SNHLY, CDR2 FYNNEI. Complete variable domain (other parts from reference TRBV2 and TRBJ1-1): EPEVTQTPSHQVTQMGQEVILRCVPISNHLYFYWYRQILGQKVEFLVSFYNNEISEKSEIFDDQFSVERPDGSNFTLKIRSTKLEDSAMYFCASRFRADVITEAFFGQGTRLTVV.

This rearrangement joins TRBV7-2 to TRBJ2-7; no definite D call. Germline V lookup: CDR1 SGHTA, CDR2 FQGNSA. The V and J ends lost 3 bases and 2 bases respectively, with 8 bases between them. The CDR3 has 13 residues. This CDR3 reads CASSFFGPYEQYV. CDR3 nucleotide sequence: TGTGCCAGCAGCTTCTTCGGGCCCTACGAGCAGTACGTC.

The rearrangement joins TRBV9 to TRBJ2-3; D remains unclear. This CDR3 has 15 amino acids. Between the trimmed V and J ends, which lost 0 bases and 2 bases, there was a span of 10 bases. The germline V gene has CDR1 SGDLS and CDR2 YYNGEE. The CDR3 loop is CASSVATQVTDTQYF. The CDR3 DNA sequence: TGTGCCAGCAGCGTAGCTACACAAGTCACAGATACGCAGTATTTT.

This clone showed up just a few times. The chain uses TRBV5-1 and TRBJ2-2; 7 nucleotides match TRBD1. This CDR3 has 15 amino acids. Losses at the gene ends were 4 bases for V and 7 bases for J; bases not matched to a gene: 10. The germline gives CDR1 SGHRS, CDR2 YFSETQ. DNA of the CDR3: TGCGCCAGCAGCGAAAGACAGGGTTCGCACGGGGAGCTGTTTTTT. It codes for CASSERQGSHGELFF.